The entry that follows covers one TCR beta chain sequence. No antigen is known for it. This specimen belongs to a study of cytomegalovirus exposure and HLA in healthy donors (dated by TCRdb to 2016 to 2017). Regarding the study in general: In an earlier analysis of 587 of the donors, about 270 Gb of sequence data and some 100 million unique TCR beta sequences from 180 million or so T cells were reported. An early release covering roughly 640 HLA-typed donors comprised about 310 gigabases of sequencing data and roughly 85 million unique TCR sequences. Of the roughly 410 genotyped donors, 80% to 90% were placed in the genetic ancestry cluster associated with self-reported Caucasian donors. The aim of the study was to test whether cataloging public T cell receptors could identify signatures of past pathogen exposure. The study used immunosequencing to profile the T cell repertoires of 666 subjects and linked those repertoires to cytomegalovirus serostatus. Along with the approximately 700-subject first cohort, a separate validation cohort of over a hundred different subjects was used. To predict cytomegalovirus infection status, the study brought together high-throughput TCR immunosequencing, statistical association of individual TCRs with disease status, and machine learning. To study patterns of TCR occurrence, a later analysis re-analyzed previously published TCR beta repertoires from more than 550 donors and added high-resolution HLA genotyping. Rather than drawing on any new phenotypic data, the later analysis identified candidate immune exposures from TCR beta sequences and the way those sequences occurred across donors. An earlier analysis of about 600 of the donors used high-throughput TCR beta sequencing to judge whether each TCR beta V gene segment behaved as functional or pseudogenic. Donor age, sex, ethnicity and CMV serostatus were collected together with the repertoire data. A later genetic analysis used genome-wide SNP genotypes for about 60% of the roughly 670 donors, treating that subset as a discovery cohort. All discovery cohort repertoires had been generated using a single sequencing platform. Class I and class II HLA loci were covered by the typing at four-digit resolution. Typing coverage varied by locus: about 629-630 donors for A, B, C, DRB1 and DQB1; approximately 500 for DQA1; more than 600 for DPA1; roughly 450 for DPB1. A handful of DR-DQ haplotypes were handled as single units for association and clustering because linkage in the cohort was strong. Among 300 to 500 genotyped donors of the cohort, an average of about 240,000 unique TCR beta nucleotide sequences was sequenced per donor, of which 15% to 20% were non-productive. Overall study results and their limits: A later analysis reported that several top co-occurrence clusters appeared linked to parvovirus B19, influenza, CMV and Epstein-Barr virus. Roughly uniform sequencing depth across donors was assumed in presence/absence analyses, although this assumption may not hold. In a later analysis, HLA-associated TCR beta chains were found to be more clonally expanded and to have lower generation probabilities than equally common non-associated chains. A cluster of highly shared sequence variants was judged likely to represent a technical artifact of the sequencing pipeline. Most CMV-associated TCR beta chains appeared to be HLA-restricted in a later analysis, and the HLA associations seemed to be driven largely by CMV exposure. Compared with the roughly 720-donor mean, donors in an Asian-associated ancestry cluster had fewer N-insertions in productive TCRs, according to a later genetic analysis. Linkage disequilibrium might explain the correlated functional status among segregating V segments, but an unknown experimental factor could not be excluded. Across donors, most TCR sequences were observed very rarely, whereas some public TCRs were present in many individuals. Some IMGT-functional V segments, including TRBV6-2 and TRBV6-3, could not be told apart with the 87-base-pair reads, so those segments were excluded. The authors suggested that the approach could potentially be generalized to other disease states and immunological phenotypes. Roughly 15 rarely observed V segments, including chromosome 9 orphons, were excluded from the earlier analysis of several hundred of the donors because counts were too low. Because HLA typing was missing for some donors at each locus, association tests included only the typed subset. A later genetic analysis associated a missense DCLRE1C variant with V-gene and J-gene trimming of TCR beta chains, and an independent cohort replicated the association. In this cohort, only TCR beta chains were sequenced, and detectable features were limited by the absence of alpha or paired-chain data. Immune exposure information for the cohort was limited to CMV serostatus. An earlier analysis of around 500 of the donors showed that most TCR beta V segments appeared in productive rearrangements either about 90% or about 30% of the time, which broadly matched IMGT annotations. A further reported finding was that TCR beta sequences accurately predicted the HLA-A and HLA-B alleles for most subjects in the first cohort. In a later analysis, the rate of TCR association differed among HLA loci, with DRB1 alleles having the most associated TCRs and HLA-C alleles having the fewest. At a false discovery rate of 0.05, a later analysis linked some 17,000 TCR beta sequences to specific HLA alleles. The study gave a list of more than 150 TCR beta chains associated with cytomegalovirus. The classifier was reported to diagnose cytomegalovirus status with high specificity and sensitivity in both the original and validation cohorts. When HLA alleles, especially DR and DQ, strongly co-occurred, TCR associations were difficult to assign to individual alleles. In vitro tests confirmed that a few of the cytomegalovirus-associated TCR beta chains recognize cytomegalovirus antigens.

Library preparation used the immunoSEQ multiplex PCR assay. For the multiplex PCR, a mixture combining 60 forward primers for TCR Vbeta segments and 13 reverse primers for TCR Jbeta segments was used. A multiplex PCR assay on genomic DNA amplified the CDR3 region of rearranged TCR beta genes. The Illumina HiSeq System was used to sequence the amplified TCR beta libraries as 87-base-pair reads. The published analysis was carried out like this. A later analysis tallied roughly 80 million unique TCR beta chains across the 650 to 750 repertoires, and some 10 million of those chains were shared by two or more donors. To remove PCR and sequencing errors, raw reads were error-corrected and collapsed into unique sequences using a nearest-neighbor algorithm that merged closely related sequences. Alignment of CDR3 sequences to IMGT reference sequences was used to assign V, D and J gene segments. Each retained sequence needed at least a six-nucleotide match to both a V gene segment and a J gene segment. A rearrangement was called productive if the CDR3 had no stop codons and remained in frame with V and J, and every other rearrangement was called non-productive. CDR3 was defined according to IMGT convention as the region running from the second conserved V-encoded cysteine to the conserved J-encoded phenylalanine. The earlier analysis of some 540 of the donors excluded any sequence lacking an unambiguous match to a single V gene segment. In an earlier analysis of approximately 590 of the donors, V segments were called functional above 56.7% productive rearrangements and were called segregating when the between-donor standard deviation exceeded 5%. A statistical classification framework was developed to diagnose cytomegalovirus status using the catalog of TCR beta chain sequences. V and J gene assignment, in a later analysis, came from comparing TCR nucleotide sequences with IMGT/GENE-DB human TR gene sequences. The TCRdist pipeline was used in a later analysis to assign CDR3 sequences and most-parsimonious VDJ recombination scenarios. In a later analysis, every TCR beta chain was defined by the combination of its CDR3 amino acid sequence and its V-gene family, and reads without a unique V-gene family were dropped. A later analysis removed 600 or so highly shared, low-generation-probability nucleotide sequences to deal with suspected cross-contamination and a sequencing artifact. A later analysis calculated a clonal expansion index for each public chain from normalized within-repertoire ranks of inferred template counts. In a later analysis, generation probabilities were computed using a VDJ recombination model fitted to out-of-frame rearrangements, and the results were checked against IGoR. Hypergeometric tests were used in a later analysis to score TCR-TCR, TCR-HLA and TCR-CMV co-occurrence, with a repertoire-size bias correction applied to the TCR pairs. To estimate false discovery rates, a later analysis permuted the HLA or CMV assignments 20 times. In a later analysis, co-occurring TCRs were grouped with DBSCAN, and TCRdist sequence similarity was added when clustering was performed within HLA-allele-positive subsets. For co-occurrence clustering, repertoires with fewer than 30,000 or more than 120,000 public chains were excluded, along with a handful of repertoires with anomalous nucleotide sharing. The clones in this table, taken by TCRdb from immuneACCESS, are in-frame only. Not every clone is retained; where verified, under half of the shortfall comes from an unresolved V gene, and the cause of the rest is unknown. V and J calls plus clone size are reproduced from that table; the DNA served to infer D and trimming. This sample's table contains about 50,000 clones. The ten biggest clones cover roughly an eighth of the sample.

In total, approximately 610 healthy bone marrow donors made up the cohort. Cohort members were all nominally healthy when sampled, although unrecorded immune exposures were likely present. The donor tested CMV seropositive, placing the donor among the 310 or so seropositive members of the cohort. A peripheral blood sample was collected from each donor, and TCR beta sequencing was performed on peripheral blood mononuclear cells. Genomic DNA extraction from the blood cell samples was performed with the Qiagen DNeasy Blood Extraction Kit. CDR1 is given as LNHDA and CDR2 as SQIVND, both from the germline V gene (reference sequence). V sheds 6 bases and J sheds 3 bases, leaving 11 bases between their ends. Including the terminal cysteine and phenylalanine, the CDR3 comprises 13 residues. Only the CDR3 DNA stays, 39 bases, in frame from base 1.

Here the chain combines TRBV19 and TRBJ1-1; TRBD1 is perhaps the D gene, given 5 matching bases. The receptor was derived from a woman in her sixties or seventies in good health and CMV-seropositive. Sequencing was carried out using PBMCs. This receptor has the CDR3 CASSSGIYTEAFF. The nucleotides are TGTGCCAGTAGCTCAGGGATATACACTGAAGCTTTCTTT.